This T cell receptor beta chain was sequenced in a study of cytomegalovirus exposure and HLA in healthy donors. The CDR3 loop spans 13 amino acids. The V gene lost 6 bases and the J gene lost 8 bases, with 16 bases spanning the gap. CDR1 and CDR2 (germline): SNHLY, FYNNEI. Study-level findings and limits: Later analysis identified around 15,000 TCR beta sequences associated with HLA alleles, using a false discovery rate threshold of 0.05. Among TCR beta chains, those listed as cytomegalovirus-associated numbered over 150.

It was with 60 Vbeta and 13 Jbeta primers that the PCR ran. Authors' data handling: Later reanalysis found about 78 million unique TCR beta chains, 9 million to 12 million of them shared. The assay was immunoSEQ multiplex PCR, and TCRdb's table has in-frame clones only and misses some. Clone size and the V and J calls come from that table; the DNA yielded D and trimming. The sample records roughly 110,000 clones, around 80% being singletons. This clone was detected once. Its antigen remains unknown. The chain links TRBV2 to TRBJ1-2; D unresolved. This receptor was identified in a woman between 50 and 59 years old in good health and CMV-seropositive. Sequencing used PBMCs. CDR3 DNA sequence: TGTGCCAGCAGAGCGGACCCGCCTGAAGGCTACACCTTC. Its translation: CASRADPPEGYTF.